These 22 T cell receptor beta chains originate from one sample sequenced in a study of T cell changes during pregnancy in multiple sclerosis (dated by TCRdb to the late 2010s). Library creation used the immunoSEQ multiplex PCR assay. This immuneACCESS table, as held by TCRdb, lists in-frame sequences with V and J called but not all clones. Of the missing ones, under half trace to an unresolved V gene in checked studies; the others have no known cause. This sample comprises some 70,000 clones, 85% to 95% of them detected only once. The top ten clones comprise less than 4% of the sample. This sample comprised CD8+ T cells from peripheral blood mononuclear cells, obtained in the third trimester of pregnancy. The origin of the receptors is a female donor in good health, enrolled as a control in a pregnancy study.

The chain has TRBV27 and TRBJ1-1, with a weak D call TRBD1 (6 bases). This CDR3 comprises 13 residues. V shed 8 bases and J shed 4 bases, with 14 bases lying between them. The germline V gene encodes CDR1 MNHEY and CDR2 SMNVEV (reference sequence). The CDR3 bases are TGTGCCAGCGGATTGGTGGGGGCCACTGAAGCTTTCTTT. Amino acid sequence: CASGLVGATEAFF.

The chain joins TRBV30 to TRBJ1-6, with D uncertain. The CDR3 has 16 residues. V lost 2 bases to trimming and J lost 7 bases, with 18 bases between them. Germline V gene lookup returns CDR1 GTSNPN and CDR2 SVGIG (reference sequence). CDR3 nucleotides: TGTGCCTGGAGTATGGCAGGCCCGATTAGGAATTCACCCCTCCACTTT. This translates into CAWSMAGPIRNSPLHF. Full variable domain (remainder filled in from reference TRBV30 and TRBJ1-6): SQTIHQWPATLVQPVGSPLSLECTVEGTSNPNLYWYRQAAGRGLQLLFYSVGIGQISSEVPQNLSASRPQDRQFILSSKKLLLSDSGFYLCAWSMAGPIRNSPLHFGNGTRLTVT.

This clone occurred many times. Written as DNA, the CDR3 is TGTGCCAGCAGCTCTACAGGGAACTCTGGAAACACCATATATTTT. Residues: CASSSTGNSGNTIYF. This sequence joins TRBV5-4 and TRBJ1-3, with a possible D match to TRBD1 (6 bases). There are 15 residues in the CDR3. Germline V lookup: CDR1 SGHNT, CDR2 YYREEE (reference sequence). The germline V and J ends were trimmed by 3 bases and 0 bases, with 10 bases remaining between them. Together with reference TRBV5-4 and TRBJ1-3, the CDR3 gives the full variable domain: ETGVTQSPTHLIKTRGQQVTLRCSSQSGHNTVSWYQQALGQGPQFIFQYYREEENGRGNFPPRFSGLQFPNYSSELNVNALELDDSALYLCASSSTGNSGNTIYFGEGSWLTVV.

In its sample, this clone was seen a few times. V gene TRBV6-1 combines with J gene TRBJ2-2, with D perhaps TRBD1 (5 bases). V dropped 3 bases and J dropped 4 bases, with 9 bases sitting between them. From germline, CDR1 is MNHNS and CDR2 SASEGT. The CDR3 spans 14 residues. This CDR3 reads CASSDQGGTGELFF. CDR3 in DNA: TGTGCCAGCAGTGACCAGGGCGGCACCGGGGAGCTGTTTTTT.

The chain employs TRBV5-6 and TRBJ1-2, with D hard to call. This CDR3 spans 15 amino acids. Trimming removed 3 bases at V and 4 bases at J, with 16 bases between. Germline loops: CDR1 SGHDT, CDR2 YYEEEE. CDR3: CASSSGVDPLYGYTF. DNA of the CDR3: TGTGCCAGCAGCTCGGGAGTGGACCCCCTCTATGGCTACACCTTC.

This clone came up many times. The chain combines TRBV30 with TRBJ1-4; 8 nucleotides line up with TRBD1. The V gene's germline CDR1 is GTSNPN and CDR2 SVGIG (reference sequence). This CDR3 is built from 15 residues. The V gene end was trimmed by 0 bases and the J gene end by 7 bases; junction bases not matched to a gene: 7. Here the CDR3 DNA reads TGTGCCTGGAGTGTACTAGGACAGGGTAGTGAAAAACTGTTTTTT. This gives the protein CAWSVLGQGSEKLFF. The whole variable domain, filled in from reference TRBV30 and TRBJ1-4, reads SQTIHQWPATLVQPVGSPLSLECTVEGTSNPNLYWYRQAAGRGLQLLFYSVGIGQISSEVPQNLSASRPQDRQFILSSKKLLLSDSGFYLCAWSVLGQGSEKLFFGSGTQLSVL.

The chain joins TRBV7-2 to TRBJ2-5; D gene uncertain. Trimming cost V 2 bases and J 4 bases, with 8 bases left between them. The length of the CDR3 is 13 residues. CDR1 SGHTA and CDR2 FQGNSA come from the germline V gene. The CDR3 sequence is CASSLSLGETQYF. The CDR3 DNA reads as TGTGCCAGCAGCTTATCCCTAGGAGAGACCCAGTACTTC.

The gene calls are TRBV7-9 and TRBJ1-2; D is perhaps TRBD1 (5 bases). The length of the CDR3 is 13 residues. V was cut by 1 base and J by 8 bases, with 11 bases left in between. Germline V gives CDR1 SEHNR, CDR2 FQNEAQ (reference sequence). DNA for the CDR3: TGTGCCAGCAGCTTAGTTTCGGGGGACGGCTACACCTTC. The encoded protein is CASSLVSGDGYTF.

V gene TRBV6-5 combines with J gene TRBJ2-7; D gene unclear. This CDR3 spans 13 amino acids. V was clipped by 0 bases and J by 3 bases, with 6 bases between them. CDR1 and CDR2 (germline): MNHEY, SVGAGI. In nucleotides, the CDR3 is TGTGCCAGCAGTTACTCACAAGACTACGAGCAGTACTTC. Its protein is CASSYSQDYEQYF.

CDR3 region: CASSRDQYEQYF. DNA for the CDR3: TGTGCCAGTAGTCGGGATCAATACGAGCAGTACTTC. The rearrangement uses TRBV19 and TRBJ2-7, with D perhaps matching TRBD2 (5 bases). V was shortened by 5 bases and J by 4 bases, with 9 bases between the two germline ends. The CDR3 has 12 amino acids. The germline CDR1 and CDR2 sequences are LNHDA and SQIVND (reference sequence).

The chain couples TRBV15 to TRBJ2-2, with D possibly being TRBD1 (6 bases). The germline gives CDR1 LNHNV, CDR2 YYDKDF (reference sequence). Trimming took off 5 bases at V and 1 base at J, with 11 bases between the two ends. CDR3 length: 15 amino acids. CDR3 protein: CATSPRGQNTGELFF. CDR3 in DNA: TGTGCCACCAGCCCTAGGGGACAGAACACCGGGGAGCTGTTTTTT.

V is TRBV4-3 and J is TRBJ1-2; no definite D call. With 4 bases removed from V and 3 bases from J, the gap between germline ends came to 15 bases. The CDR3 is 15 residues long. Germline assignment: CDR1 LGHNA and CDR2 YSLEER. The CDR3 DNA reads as TGCGCCAGCAGCCCAAGGCGGGGATCGCACTATGGCTACACCTTC. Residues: CASSPRRGSHYGYTF.

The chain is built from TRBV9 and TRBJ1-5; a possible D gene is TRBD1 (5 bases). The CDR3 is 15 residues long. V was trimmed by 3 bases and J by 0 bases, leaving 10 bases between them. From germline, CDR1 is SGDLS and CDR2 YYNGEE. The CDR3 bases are TGTGCCAGCAGCGACCGCAGGGATAGCAATCAGCCCCAGCATTTT. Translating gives CASSDRRDSNQPQHF.

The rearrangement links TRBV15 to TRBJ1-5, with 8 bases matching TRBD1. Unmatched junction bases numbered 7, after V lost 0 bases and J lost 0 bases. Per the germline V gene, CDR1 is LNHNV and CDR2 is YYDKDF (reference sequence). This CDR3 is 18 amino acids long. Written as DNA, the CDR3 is TGTGCCACCAGCAGAGATCAGGGGGCCTTTTATAGCAATCAGCCCCAGCATTTT. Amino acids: CATSRDQGAFYSNQPQHF.

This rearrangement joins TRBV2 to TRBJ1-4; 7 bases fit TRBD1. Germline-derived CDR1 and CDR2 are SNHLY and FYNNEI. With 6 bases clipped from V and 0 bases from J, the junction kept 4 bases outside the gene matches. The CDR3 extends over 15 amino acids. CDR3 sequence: CASRGDSSTNEKLFF. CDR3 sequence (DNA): TGTGCCAGCAGGGGGGACAGTTCAACTAATGAAAAACTGTTTTTT. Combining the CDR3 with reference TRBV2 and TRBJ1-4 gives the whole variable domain EPEVTQTPSHQVTQMGQEVILRCVPISNHLYFYWYRQILGQKVEFLVSFYNNEISEKSEIFDDQFSVERPDGSNFTLKIRSTKLEDSAMYFCASRGDSSTNEKLFFGSGTQLSVL.

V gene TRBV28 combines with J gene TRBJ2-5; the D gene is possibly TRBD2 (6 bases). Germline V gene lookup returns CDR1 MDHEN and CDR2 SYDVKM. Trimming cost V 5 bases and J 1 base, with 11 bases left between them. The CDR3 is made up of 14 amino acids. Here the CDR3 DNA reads TGTGCCAGCAGTACGGGACTGTCCCAAGAGACCCAGTACTTC. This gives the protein CASSTGLSQETQYF.

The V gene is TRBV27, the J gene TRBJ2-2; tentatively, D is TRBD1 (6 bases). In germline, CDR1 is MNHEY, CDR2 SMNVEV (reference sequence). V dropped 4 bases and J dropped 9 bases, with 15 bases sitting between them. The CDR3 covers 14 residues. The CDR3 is CASSYNEQGRELFF. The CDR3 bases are TGTGCCAGCAGTTACAATGAACAGGGTAGGGAGCTGTTTTTT.

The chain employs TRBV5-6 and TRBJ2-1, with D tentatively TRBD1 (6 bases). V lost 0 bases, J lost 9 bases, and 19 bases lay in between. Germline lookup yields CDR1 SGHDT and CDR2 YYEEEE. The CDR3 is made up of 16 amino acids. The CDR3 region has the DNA TGTGCCAGCAGCTTGGCACGGGACAATAGGGTTTTTGAGCAGTTCTTC. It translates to CASSLARDNRVFEQFF. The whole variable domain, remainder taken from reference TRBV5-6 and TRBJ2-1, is DAGVTQSPTHLIKTRGQQVTLRCSPKSGHDTVSWYQQALGQGPQFIFQYYEEEERQRGNFPDRFSGHQFPNYSSELNVNALLLGDSALYLCASSLARDNRVFEQFFGPGTRLTVL.

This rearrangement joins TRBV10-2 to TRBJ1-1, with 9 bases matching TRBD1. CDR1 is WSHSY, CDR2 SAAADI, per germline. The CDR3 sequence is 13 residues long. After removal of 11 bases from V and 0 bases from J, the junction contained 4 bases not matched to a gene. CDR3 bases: TGCGCCGTCGGGACAGGGATGAACACTGAAGCTTTCTTT. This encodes CAVGTGMNTEAFF.

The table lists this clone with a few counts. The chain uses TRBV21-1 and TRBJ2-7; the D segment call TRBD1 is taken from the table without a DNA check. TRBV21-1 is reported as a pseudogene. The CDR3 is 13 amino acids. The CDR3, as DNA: TGTGCCAGCAGCAAAGGTACAGGGGAAGAGCAGTACTTC. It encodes CASSKGTGEEQYF.

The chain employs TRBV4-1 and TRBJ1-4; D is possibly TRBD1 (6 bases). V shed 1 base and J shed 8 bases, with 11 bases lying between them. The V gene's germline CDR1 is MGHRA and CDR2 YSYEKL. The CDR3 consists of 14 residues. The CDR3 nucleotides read TGCGCCAGCAGCCAAGGCAGGGGTTGGGAAAAACTGTTTTTT. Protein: CASSQGRGWEKLFF.

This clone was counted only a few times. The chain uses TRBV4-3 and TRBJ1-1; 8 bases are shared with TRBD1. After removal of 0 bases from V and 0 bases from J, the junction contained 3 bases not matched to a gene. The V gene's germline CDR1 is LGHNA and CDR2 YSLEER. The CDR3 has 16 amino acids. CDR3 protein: CASSQDTGGLNTEAFF. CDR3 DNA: TGCGCCAGCAGCCAAGACACAGGGGGATTGAACACTGAAGCTTTCTTT.